The 4 T cell receptor beta chains in this list originate from one sample, sequenced in a study of cytomegalovirus exposure and HLA in healthy donors. In the PCR, 60 Vbeta and 13 Jbeta primers were used. Sequencing was performed with immunoSEQ multiplex PCR; in TCRdb, only in-frame clones are kept and a portion is missing. The data hold 200,000 to 250,000 clones, with approximately 82% observed a single time. Sequenced input: PBMCs. The receptors derive from a man aged 18 to 30 in good health and CMV-seronegative.

V and J are TRBV10-3 and TRBJ2-5; TRBD1 matches at 7 bases. The germline gives CDR1 ENHRY, CDR2 SYGVKD. Unmatched junction bases numbered 11, after V lost 0 bases and J lost 4 bases. The CDR3 totals 17 residues. The CDR3 reads CAISESSRAGGRETQYF. As DNA, the CDR3 is TGTGCCATCAGTGAGTCGTCAAGGGCAGGGGGTCGAGAGACCCAGTACTTC.

Only one count was recorded for this clone. The gene calls are TRBV7-3 and TRBJ2-1; 7 bases map to TRBD2. V lost 1 base, J lost 5 bases, and 5 bases stayed unmatched. CDR1 is SGHTA, CDR2 FQGTGA, per germline. The CDR3 length is 15 residues. In nucleotides, the CDR3 is TGTGCCAGCAGCTTAAATCGCGGGAGAAACAATGAGCAGTTCTTC. Translating it yields CASSLNRGRNNEQFF. The full variable domain, with the rest looked up from reference TRBV7-3 and TRBJ2-1, is GAGVSQTPSNKVTEKGKYVELRCDPISGHTALYWYRQSLGQGPEFLIYFQGTGAADDSGLPNDRFFAVRPEGSVSTLKIQRTERGDSAVYLCASSLNRGRNNEQFFGPGTRLTVL.

This clone was recorded once. This chain uses TRBV5-8 with TRBJ1-2, with TRBD1 identical over 7 bases. The CDR3 has 14 amino acids. V shed 4 bases and J 2 bases; nucleotides not matched to a gene: 5. CDR1 and CDR2 from the germline V gene are SGHTS and YDEGEE. The CDR3 sequence is CASSAGQINYGYTF. The CDR3 DNA follows: TGTGCCAGCAGCGCGGGACAGATAAACTATGGCTACACCTTC.

This clone was picked up one time. This chain uses TRBV6-4 with TRBJ2-1; 11 positions match TRBD2. The CDR3 has 18 amino acids. The V gene end was trimmed by 2 bases and the J gene end by 4 bases; junction bases not matched to a gene: 10. CDR1 is MRHNA, CDR2 SNTAGT, per germline. The DNA of the CDR3 is TGTGCCAGCAGTGACCACCTCGTTGGGACTAGCGGTTACAATGAGCAGTTCTTC. This encodes CASSDHLVGTSGYNEQFF.